A single sample is the source of the 27 T cell receptor beta chains below, sequenced in a study of T cell repertoires in cytomegalovirus infection. TCRdb reprocessed the reads with MiXCR, giving one entry per CDR3 protein. Of a few hundred thousand distinct CDR3 sequences listed, over 7.5% are singletons. The sample consisted of PBMCs. These receptors came from a human donor in good health (CMV status not recorded). Some clones in this sample may be carry-over from other donors' samples.

This clonotype came up a few times. The rearrangement joins TRBV6-2 or TRBV6-3 to TRBJ2-7; a weak D match, TRBD2 (6 bases). CDR3 size: 14 residues. Trimming pared 2 bases from V and 3 bases from J, leaving 11 bases between. Germline lookup yields CDR1 MNHEY and CDR2 SVGEGT. CDR3: CASSYSGLIYEQYF. The CDR3 coding sequence is TGTGCCAGCAGTTACAGCGGGTTAATCTACGAGCAGTACTTC.

This clonotype was detected a few times. The CDR3 region is CASSHGHLSGNTIYF. The CDR3 DNA follows: TGTGCCAGCTCACACGGACACCTCTCTGGAAACACCATATATTTT. V usage is TRBV18 and J usage is TRBJ1-3, with D tentatively TRBD1 (5 bases). The germline V and J ends were trimmed by 4 bases and 0 bases, with 10 bases remaining between them. Germline loops: CDR1 KGHSH, CDR2 LQKENI. CDR3 size: 15 residues.

Ten or more counts support this clonotype. V gene TRBV7-8 combines with J gene TRBJ2-1, with unresolved D. The germline gives CDR1 SGHVS, CDR2 FQNEAQ. This CDR3 has 14 amino acids. V dropped 1 base and J dropped 3 bases, with 7 bases sitting between them. The chain's CDR3 is CASSLVVDYNEQFF. In nucleotides, the CDR3 is TGTGCCAGCAGCTTAGTCGTTGACTACAATGAGCAGTTCTTC.

This clonotype was counted between two and nine times. The chain employs TRBV12-3 or TRBV12-4 and TRBJ2-3; D gene uncertain. The V gene lost 5 bases and the J gene lost 0 bases, with 6 bases spanning the gap. The CDR3 runs to 13 residues. The CDR3 spells CASSHISTDTQYF. The CDR3 DNA sequence: TGTGCCAGCAGTCATATAAGCACAGATACGCAGTATTTT.

This clonotype was recorded many times. The gene calls are TRBV7-8 and TRBJ2-6; TRBD1 might be the D (6 bases). Germline CDR1 reads SGHVS; CDR2 reads FQNEAQ. Trimming took off 5 bases at V and 0 bases at J, with 20 bases between the two ends. The CDR3 is made up of 19 amino acids. DNA for the CDR3: TGTGCCAGCAGCGATAGAACAGGGCCTCTTTTCTCTGGGGCCAACGTCCTGACTTTC. Encoded protein: CASSDRTGPLFSGANVLTF.

The genes are TRBV6-5 and TRBJ1-3; 8 bases fit TRBD1. The CDR3 is 16 amino acids. Germline V gene lookup returns CDR1 MNHEY and CDR2 SVGAGI. Trimming removed 8 bases from V and 4 bases from J; junction bases left unmatched: 13. CDR3 nucleotide sequence: TGTGCCAGCGGGGGGACAGGCGTTAGTCGGGGAAACACCATATATTTT. Translated, it gives CASGGTGVSRGNTIYF.

V gene TRBV2 combines with J gene TRBJ2-5, with D possibly being TRBD2 (5 bases). Germline CDR1 and CDR2: SNHLY and FYNNEI. This CDR3 contains 16 residues. V lost 3 bases and J lost 7, with 21 bases in between. The CDR3 loop reads CASSDGYSSRRGTQYF. The CDR3 region has the DNA TGTGCCAGCAGTGACGGTTATTCTAGCCGACGCGGGACCCAGTACTTC.

This clonotype appeared many times. V is TRBV7-9 and J is TRBJ2-7; 8 nucleotides agree with TRBD1. This CDR3 comprises 14 residues. Germline V gene sequence: CDR1 SEHNR, CDR2 FQNEAQ (reference sequence). V was clipped by 2 bases and J by 5 bases; unmatched bases: 5. The CDR3 DNA reads TGTGCCAGCAGCTTACAGGGGGCGCAGGACGAGCAGTACTTC. This translates into CASSLQGAQDEQYF.

This clonotype turned up a few times. J is TRBJ1-1 and V is TRBV5-5; D ambiguous. V was trimmed by 0 bases and J by 5 bases, leaving 8 bases between them. This CDR3 spans 13 amino acids. Germline V gives CDR1 SGHKS, CDR2 YYEKEE (reference sequence). This chain's CDR3 is CASSLGRMTEAFF. In DNA form, the CDR3 reads TGTGCCAGCAGCTTGGGCAGGATGACTGAAGCTTTCTTT.

This clonotype was seen ten or more times. J is TRBJ2-7 and V is TRBV7-8, with TRBD2 identical over 12 bases. The CDR3 loop spans 17 amino acids. V lost 3 bases to trimming and J lost 5 bases; unmatched junction nucleotides: 11. Germline CDR1 reads SGHVS; CDR2 reads FQNEAQ. This chain's CDR3 is CASSFRTSGTPGDEQYF. CDR3 sequence (DNA): TGTGCCAGCAGCTTTCGGACTAGCGGGACTCCTGGGGACGAGCAGTACTTC.

V is TRBV12-3 or TRBV12-4 and J is TRBJ1-2; 7 positions agree with TRBD1. Unmatched junction bases numbered 5, after V lost 3 bases and J lost 4 bases. CDR3 length: 14 amino acids. CDR3 loop: CASSFAGTAYGYTF. The DNA for the CDR3 is TGTGCCAGCAGTTTCGCCGGGACAGCCTATGGCTACACCTTC.

This clonotype was detected many times. The chain uses TRBV6-1 and TRBJ2-1; TRBD1 is a possible D gene (5 bases). V was clipped by 6 bases and J by 11 bases, with 11 bases between them. This CDR3 has 11 residues. Germline V CDR1 and CDR2: MNHNS, SASEGT. The CDR3 DNA reads TGTGCCAGCAGCCAGGGTACTAAGCAGTTCTTC. Encoded protein: CASSQGTKQFF.

This clonotype was observed once. V is TRBV19 and J is TRBJ2-1; TRBD2 aligns across 10 bases. Losses at the gene ends were 8 bases for V and 4 bases for J; bases not matched to a gene: 5. The length of the CDR3 is 14 residues. The germline CDR1 and CDR2 sequences are LNHDA and SQIVND (reference sequence). CDR3 nucleotide sequence: TGTGCCAGTGCTAGCGGGGGATCATACAATGAGCAGTTCTTC. This sequence encodes CASASGGSYNEQFF.

The table lists this clonotype with many counts. The rearrangement joins TRBV6-1 to TRBJ2-2; TRBD1 aligns across 9 bases. The CDR3 is 15 residues long. J lost 3 bases, V lost 6 bases, and 5 bases had no gene match. The germline CDR1 and CDR2 sequences are MNHNS and SASEGT. CDR3: CASRPDRGHTGELFF. The CDR3 DNA follows: TGTGCCAGCAGACCGGACAGGGGTCACACCGGGGAGCTGTTTTTT.

The rearrangement joins TRBV27 to TRBJ2-3, with a tentative D call TRBD1 (5 bases). Germline values: CDR1 MNHEY, CDR2 SMNVEV (reference sequence). Trimming removed 2 bases at V and 5 bases at J, with 14 bases between. This CDR3 comprises 15 residues. CDR3 residues: CASSLTGTTRDTQYF. The CDR3 coding sequence is TGTGCCAGCAGTTTAACAGGAACCACTCGAGATACGCAGTATTTT.

This clonotype was found a few times. This chain uses TRBV6-6 with TRBJ2-7, with TRBD1 matching 9 bases. The V segment lost 8 bases and the J segment 2 bases; nucleotides outside the gene matches: 13. The CDR3 totals 16 residues. The germline V gene encodes CDR1 MNHNY and CDR2 SVGAGI (reference sequence). This CDR3 is CASASSGTGPPYEQYF. DNA of the CDR3: TGTGCCAGCGCCTCCTCGGGGACAGGGCCACCCTACGAGCAGTACTTC.

This clonotype occurred a few times. V is TRBV4-1 and J is TRBJ1-5; D gene ambiguous. V was cut by 2 bases and J by 3 bases, with 11 bases left in between. This CDR3 contains 15 residues. CDR1 is MGHRA and CDR2 is YSYEKL in the germline V gene. The CDR3 spells CASSQTNIFNQPQHF. CDR3 nucleotides: TGCGCCAGCAGCCAAACGAACATCTTCAATCAGCCCCAGCATTTT.

Details on this clonotype: At one end the junction does not follow the germline gene, possibly because of a read error. The chain uses TRBV4-1 and TRBJ2-7; weak D call: TRBD1 (5 bases). The germline V gene encodes CDR1 MGHRA and CDR2 YSYEKL. The CDR3 loop spans 16 amino acids. The CDR3 DNA reads TGCGCCAGCAGCCAAGGGTTCGACGACAGTCCCTACGAGCGGTACTTC. Translation gives CASSQGFDDSPYERYF.

V is TRBV27 and J is TRBJ2-1; the D gene is possibly TRBD2 (6 bases). V was shortened by 4 bases and J by 12 bases, with 13 bases between the two germline ends. This CDR3 is built from 12 residues. Germline CDR1 and CDR2: MNHEY and SMNVEV (reference sequence). CDR3 loop: CASSSQGGGQFF. For the CDR3, the DNA is TGTGCCAGCAGTTCTCAGGGAGGAGGGCAGTTCTTC.

This clonotype was detected ten times or more. The V gene is TRBV7-2, the J gene TRBJ2-7; D perhaps matches TRBD1 (6 bases). This CDR3 region has 14 residues. CDR1 SGHTA and CDR2 FQGNSA come from the germline V gene. V was pared by 1 base and J by 3 bases, with 10 bases between. As DNA, the CDR3 is TGTGCCAGCAGCTTAGAGGGACATCTCTACGAGCAGTACTTC. Its protein product is CASSLEGHLYEQYF.

The V and J genes are TRBV7-6 and TRBJ2-3, with 9 bases fitting TRBD1. This CDR3 spans 19 amino acids. J was trimmed by 3 bases and V by 1 base; bases with no gene match: 14. Germline-derived CDR1 and CDR2 are SGHVS and FNYEAQ. The DNA for the CDR3 is TGTGCCAGCAGCTTAGAGCGGGCCGCCGGGACAGGGATTACAGATACGCAGTATTTT. It yields the protein CASSLERAAGTGITDTQYF.

This clonotype was seen repeatedly, ten times or more. This chain joins TRBV25-1 and TRBJ2-1; TRBD2 matches at 8 bases. Germline assignment: CDR1 MGHDK and CDR2 SYGVNS. The CDR3 is 15 amino acids. The trim removed 0 bases at V and 10 bases at J, leaving 8 bases unmatched. Here the CDR3 reads CASSEYPSGGREQFF. The CDR3 bases are TGTGCCAGCAGTGAATACCCCAGCGGGGGACGGGAGCAGTTCTTC.

The V gene is TRBV19, the J gene TRBJ2-1; TRBD2 matches at 7 bases. The CDR3 covers 15 residues. J gave up 5 bases and V 5 bases, and 9 bases lay outside the gene matches. In germline, CDR1 is LNHDA, CDR2 SQIVND (reference sequence). Here the CDR3 reads CASSLPGGPDNEQFF. Here the CDR3 DNA reads TGTGCCAGTAGTCTCCCGGGAGGCCCAGACAATGAGCAGTTCTTC.

This clonotype was found many times. This sequence joins TRBV7-9 and TRBJ2-5; 10 bases agree with TRBD1. V dropped 6 bases and J dropped 4; count of bases not matched to a gene: 8. The CDR3 covers 15 residues. Germline CDR1 reads SEHNR; CDR2 reads FQNEAQ (reference sequence). CDR3 coding DNA: TGTGCCAGCAGTCCCGGGACAGGGGTCCGAGAGACCCAGTACTTC. It codes for CASSPGTGVRETQYF.

Many counts were recorded for this clonotype. V and J are TRBV5-1 and TRBJ2-5; D gene ambiguous. Germline V gene data show CDR1 as SGHRS and CDR2 as YFSETQ. The CDR3 has 15 amino acids. V was clipped by 1 base and J by 5 bases, with 15 bases between them. This CDR3 reads CASSLSLPQSETQYF. CDR3 in DNA: TGCGCCAGCAGCTTGTCTCTGCCCCAGTCGGAGACCCAGTACTTC.

In this sample, this clonotype turned up once. J is TRBJ2-1 and V is TRBV7-9; 10 bases align to TRBD2. The CDR3 covers 15 residues. CDR1 and CDR2 (germline): SEHNR, FQNEAQ (reference sequence). Losses at the gene ends were 5 bases for V and 3 bases for J; bases not matched to a gene: 4. The CDR3 DNA sequence: TGTGCCAGCAGCCCCGGGACTAGCGACTACAATGAGCAGTTCTTC. Residues: CASSPGTSDYNEQFF.

This clonotype was counted at least ten times. The chain couples TRBV7-3 to TRBJ2-3, with D maybe TRBD1 (5 bases). V lost 3 bases and J 3 bases, leaving 10 bases between the germline ends. The CDR3 contains 14 residues. Germline lookup yields CDR1 SGHTA and CDR2 FQGTGA. The CDR3 loop reads CASSLQGSTDTQYF. The DNA of the CDR3 is TGTGCCAGCAGCTTGCAGGGATCGACAGATACGCAGTATTTT.